This T cell receptor beta chain came from a study of shared clonotypes between healthy human individuals. This table comes from immunoSEQ multiplex PCR, and its TCRdb copy is limited to in-frame clones, with some not included. The table records over 2 million clones, approximately 95% of them present only once. Terminally differentiated effector memory CD45RA+ cells were excluded from the naive CD8 cells, which were CD45RO-negative and positively selected for CCR7. Donors, healthy HIV-negative adults, lacked recent acute infections or vaccinations. All donors were Caucasian adults living in Nashville, Tennessee. The sequencing sample was made of naive CD8+ T cells sorted from blood. This receptor was taken from a man aged 18 to 29 in good health.

Written as DNA, the CDR3 is TGTGCCAGCAGTGAAGTTCTTAGGGATAATGGCTACACCTTC. This gives the protein CASSEVLRDNGYTF. The J gene is TRBJ1-2, the V gene TRBV2; no firm D call. Germline values: CDR1 SNHLY, CDR2 FYNNEI. Trimming pared 1 base from V and 6 bases from J, leaving 12 bases between. The CDR3 totals 14 residues. The complete variable domain, with remaining parts taken from reference TRBV2 and TRBJ1-2, reads EPEVTQTPSHQVTQMGQEVILRCVPISNHLYFYWYRQILGQKVEFLVSFYNNEISEKSEIFDDQFSVERPDGSNFTLKIRSTKLEDSAMYFCASSEVLRDNGYTFGSGTRLTVV.